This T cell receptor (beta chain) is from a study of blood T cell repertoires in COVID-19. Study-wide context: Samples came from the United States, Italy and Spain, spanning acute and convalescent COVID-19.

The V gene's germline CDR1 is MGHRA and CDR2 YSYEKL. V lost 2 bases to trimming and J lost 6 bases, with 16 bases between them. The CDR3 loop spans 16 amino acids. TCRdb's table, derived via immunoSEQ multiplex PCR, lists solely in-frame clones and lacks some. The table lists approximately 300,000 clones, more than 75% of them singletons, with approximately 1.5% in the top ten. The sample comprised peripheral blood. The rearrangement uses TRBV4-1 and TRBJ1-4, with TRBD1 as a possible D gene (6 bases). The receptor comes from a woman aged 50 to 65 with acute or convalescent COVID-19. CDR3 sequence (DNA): TGCGCCAGCAGCCAAAAGAGTGGGGGCGGGTATGAAAAACTGTTTTTT. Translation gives CASSQKSGGGYEKLFF.